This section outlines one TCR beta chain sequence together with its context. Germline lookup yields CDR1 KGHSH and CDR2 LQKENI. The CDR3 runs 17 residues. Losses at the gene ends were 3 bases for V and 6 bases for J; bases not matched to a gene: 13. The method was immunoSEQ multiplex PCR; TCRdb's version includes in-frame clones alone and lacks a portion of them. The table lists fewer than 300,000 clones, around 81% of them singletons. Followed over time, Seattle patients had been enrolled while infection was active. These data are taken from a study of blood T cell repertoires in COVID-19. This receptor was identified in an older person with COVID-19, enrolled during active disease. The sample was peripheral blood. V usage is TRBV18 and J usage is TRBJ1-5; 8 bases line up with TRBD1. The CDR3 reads CASSPGAGGGSRQPQHF. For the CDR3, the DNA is TGTGCCAGCTCACCTGGGGCAGGGGGCGGCTCGCGTCAGCCCCAGCATTTT.